This T cell receptor beta chain was captured in a study of blood T cell repertoires in COVID-19. Turning to the study itself: Some COVID-19 samples were acute and others convalescent; all came from the United States, Italy and Spain. Sources were T cells, B-cell-depleted T cells, or PBMCs; the material itself was cDNA or gDNA.

In the original workflow: Estimation of nucleated cell counts relied on the amplification of reference gene primers. This table comes from immunoSEQ multiplex PCR, and its TCRdb copy is limited to in-frame clones, with some not included. V and J calls and clone size come straight from that table; D and trimming were deduced from the DNA. Here the sample spans 60,000 to 80,000 clones, roughly 92% being singletons. Germline assignment: CDR1 SGHNT and CDR2 YYREEE (reference sequence). The CDR3 is 16 amino acids. V shed 0 bases, J shed 6 bases, and the junction held 6 bases outside the gene matches. Sequencing used peripheral blood. This clonotype was obtained from a human donor in a cohort sampled during active COVID-19. This chain uses TRBV5-4 with TRBJ2-3; 11 bases agree with TRBD2. CDR3 nucleotide sequence: TGTGCCAGCAGCTTGGGGACTAGCGGGCCTGGGGATACGCAGTATTTT. The encoded protein is CASSLGTSGPGDTQYF.